A single sample is the source of the 21 T cell receptor beta chains below, sequenced in a study of T-cell memory formation after mild COVID-19. TCRdb redid the calling of the 5' RACE reads with MiXCR, one entry per CDR3 protein. The data hold approximately 410,000 distinct CDR3 sequences, with under 25% observed a single time. The sample taken for sequencing was PBMCs or a T cell subset sorted from them (not recorded which). All receptors come from an adult woman who had mild COVID-19 (a few samples of this study predate the infection). Cell type and time point are not known.

This chain uses TRBV4-2 with TRBJ1-1, with D unresolved. Per germline, CDR1 LGHNA and CDR2 YNFKEQ. The CDR3 totals 18 residues. V lost 0 bases and J lost 1, with 18 bases in between. DNA for the CDR3: TGTGCCAGCAGCCAAGAGGGCCTGGCAGGTTTCCCGAACACTGAAGCTTTCTTT. Protein: CASSQEGLAGFPNTEAFF.

This chain connects TRBV7-2 to TRBJ1-1, with TRBD1 identical over 10 bases. The CDR3 loop spans 16 amino acids. The trim removed 5 bases at V and 4 bases at J, leaving 10 bases unmatched. Germline CDR1 reads SGHTA; CDR2 reads FQGNSA. CDR3 DNA: TGTGCCAGCAGCCCCTTCGGGACAGGGGTAGGCACTGAAGCTTTCTTT. Translating it yields CASSPFGTGVGTEAFF.

This clonotype was detected ten times or more. The chain couples TRBV7-2 to TRBJ2-3, with 7 positions matching TRBD2. Trimming took 2 bases from V and 1 from J; bases not matched to a gene: 0. Germline V gene lookup returns CDR1 SGHTA and CDR2 FQGNSA. This CDR3 region has 14 residues. This CDR3 reads CASSLSGGTDTQYF. As DNA, the CDR3 is TGTGCCAGCAGCTTAAGCGGGGGCACAGATACGCAGTATTTT.

The CDR3 loop reads CSARDFLAGTYNEQFF. The DNA for the CDR3 is TGCAGTGCTAGAGATTTCCTAGCGGGCACCTACAATGAGCAGTTCTTC. The chain combines TRBV20-1 with TRBJ2-1, with TRBD2 matching over 8 bases. The CDR3 is 16 residues long. The junction had 6 bases not matched to a gene; V was cut back by 0 bases and J by 2 bases. Per germline, CDR1 DFQATT and CDR2 SNEGSKA (reference sequence).

The chain couples TRBV6-2 or TRBV6-3 to TRBJ1-2, with 8 bases identical to TRBD1. Trimming cost V 6 bases and J 6 bases; bases outside gene matches: 9. Germline-derived CDR1 and CDR2 are MNHEY and SVGEGT. This CDR3 spans 14 amino acids. The CDR3 DNA reads TGTGCCAGCAGCCATACGACAGGGGTGAATGGCTACACCTTC. It specifies CASSHTTGVNGYTF.

The gene calls are TRBV12-3 or TRBV12-4 and TRBJ1-1; TRBD1 might be the D (5 bases). Trimming shortened V by 3 bases and J by 6 bases, and 17 bases separated the two germline ends. The CDR3 spans 15 residues. This chain's CDR3 is CASSLPGLGRPEAFF. CDR3 sequence (DNA): TGTGCCAGCAGTTTGCCGGGGCTAGGGAGGCCTGAAGCTTTCTTT.

This clonotype was counted between two and nine times. The chain recombines TRBV20-1 with TRBJ2-3, with TRBD2 identical over 11 bases. Germline V CDR1 and CDR2: DFQATT, SNEGSKA (reference sequence). After removal of 7 bases from V and 2 bases from J, the junction contained 14 bases not matched to a gene. The CDR3 is 17 amino acids. The CDR3, as DNA: TGCAGTGTAAAGGAGACTAGCGGGGTTTCGGTCACAGATACGCAGTATTTT. The encoded protein is CSVKETSGVSVTDTQYF.

This clonotype was detected a few times. This rearrangement joins TRBV29-1 to TRBJ2-5; D might be TRBD2 (6 bases). V dropped 8 bases and J dropped 5 bases, with 15 bases sitting between them. Germline V gives CDR1 SQVTM, CDR2 ANQGSEA. This CDR3 region has 12 residues. The CDR3 sequence is CSLATSLETQYF. The CDR3 DNA reads as TGCAGCTTGGCCACTAGCTTGGAGACCCAGTACTTC.

This chain links TRBV7-2 with TRBJ2-7; D may match TRBD1 or TRBD2 (5 bases each). The V gene's germline CDR1 is SGHTA and CDR2 FQGNSA. The CDR3 totals 15 residues. V lost 5 bases, J lost 0 bases, and 14 bases lay in between. CDR3 DNA sequence: TGTGCCAGCAGCCGCCGGGACGTAAGCTCCTACGAGCAGTACTTC. Its translation is CASSRRDVSSYEQYF.

This clonotype was counted between two and nine times. This chain joins TRBV5-1 and TRBJ2-3; TRBD2 is a possible D gene (5 bases). Germline CDR1 SGHRS, CDR2 YFSETQ. Trimming took 3 bases from V and 5 from J, leaving 13 bases between them. The CDR3 loop spans 14 amino acids. The CDR3 DNA follows: TGCGCCAGCAGCTCCGGGGTTTATAGAGATACGCAGTATTTT. Protein: CASSSGVYRDTQYF.

This clonotype was observed a handful of times. V is TRBV5-1 and J is TRBJ2-1, with a possible D match to TRBD1 (8 bases). CDR1 and CDR2 from the germline V gene are SGHRS and YFSETQ. The CDR3 is made up of 16 amino acids. V gave up 1 base and J gave up 8 bases, with 19 bases separating them. The CDR3 protein is CASSLRQGASGDEQFF. As DNA, the CDR3 is TGCGCCAGCAGCTTGCGGCAGGGGGCGAGCGGGGATGAGCAGTTCTTC.

The J gene is TRBJ1-2, the V gene TRBV29-1; D is possibly TRBD1 (5 bases). The V gene's germline CDR1 is SQVTM and CDR2 ANQGSEA. Trimming removed 6 bases from V and 2 bases from J, with 22 bases in between. The CDR3 consists of 16 residues. The CDR3, as DNA: TGCAGCGTAGGCGGGACGGAATCCTCTAGGAACTATGGCTACACCTTC. It codes for CSVGGTESSRNYGYTF.

This clonotype was counted only a few times. The rearrangement joins TRBV19 to TRBJ2-5, with 7 bases lining up with TRBD1. Germline loops: CDR1 LNHDA, CDR2 SQIVND (reference sequence). V lost 7 bases to trimming and J lost 3 bases; unmatched junction nucleotides: 8. The CDR3 consists of 14 residues. CDR3 residues: CASKPLTGEETQYF. The CDR3 DNA sequence: TGTGCCAGTAAACCCCTTACAGGGGAAGAGACCCAGTACTTC.

This clonotype has just a few counts. V gene TRBV7-6 combines with J gene TRBJ2-7; 7 bases are shared with TRBD1. The CDR3 runs 15 residues. Per germline, CDR1 SGHVS and CDR2 FNYEAQ. V lost 5 bases to trimming and J lost 1 base; unmatched junction nucleotides: 8. The CDR3 DNA is TGTGCCAGCAGCCGCGAGACAGGGAATTCCTACGAGCAGTACTTC. Protein: CASSRETGNSYEQYF.

The V call is TRBV21-1, the J call TRBJ2-2; the table's D call TRBD1 went unverified against the DNA. TRBV21-1 is recorded as a pseudogene. The CDR3 contains 16 residues. The CDR3 region has the DNA TGTGCCAGCAGCACCAGGGACAGGGGGGCCACCGGGGAGCTGTTTTTT. Residues: CASSTRDRGATGELFF.

This clonotype was found a few times. V and J are TRBV12-3 or TRBV12-4 and TRBJ2-1, with D tentatively TRBD1 (5 bases). The length of the CDR3 is 13 residues. V lost 4 bases, J lost 9 bases, and 13 bases lay in between. In DNA, the CDR3 is TGTGCCAGCAGTTCCACAGGTTGGGGTGAGCAGTTCTTC. Translating it yields CASSSTGWGEQFF.

This clonotype showed up just once. CDR3 coding DNA: TGTGCCAGCAGCTTGGCCGAGGGGGACGGCACAGATACGCAGTATTTT. It yields the protein CASSLAEGDGTDTQYF. The chain carries TRBV5-6 and TRBJ2-3, with D possibly being TRBD1 (6 bases). The CDR3 covers 16 residues. From germline, CDR1 is SGHDT and CDR2 YYEEEE. V was cut by 0 bases and J by 1 base, with 12 bases left in between.

This clonotype was observed once. This sequence joins TRBV20-1 and TRBJ2-4; TRBD1 is a possible D gene (6 bases). The CDR3 has 15 residues. Deletions cut 5 bases from V and 0 bases from J, with 14 bases between. Germline V CDR1 and CDR2: DFQATT, SNEGSKA (reference sequence). CDR3 loop: CSAPGGQLAKNIQYF. The CDR3 bases are TGCAGTGCTCCTGGCGGACAGTTAGCCAAAAACATTCAGTACTTC.

V usage is TRBV20-1 and J usage is TRBJ2-7, with 8 nucleotides matching TRBD1. In germline, CDR1 is DFQATT, CDR2 SNEGSKA (reference sequence). Unmatched junction bases numbered 7, after V lost 5 bases and J lost 4 bases. The CDR3 is 13 amino acids. DNA of the CDR3: TGCAGTGCTCCCGGGACAGGAGGATACGAGCAGTACTTC. It yields the protein CSAPGTGGYEQYF.

CDR3 in DNA: TGTGCCAGCAGCCCCATGGGCCTAGTCCACAATGAGCAGTTCTTC. This translates into CASSPMGLVHNEQFF. The gene calls are TRBV12-3 or TRBV12-4 and TRBJ2-1; D is undetermined. Trimming removed 6 bases from V and 5 bases from J, with 17 bases in between. The CDR3 has 15 residues.

This clonotype was counted only a few times. This chain uses TRBV7-2 with TRBJ1-2; perhaps TRBD1 as D (5 bases). Germline lookup yields CDR1 SGHTA and CDR2 FQGNSA. V lost 2 bases and J lost 4, with 14 bases in between. The CDR3 spans 15 residues. The CDR3, as DNA: TGTGCCAGCAGCTTACACCTCGGGGGGTTCTATGGCTACACCTTC. The encoded protein is CASSLHLGGFYGYTF.